The 8 T cell receptor beta chains in this list originate from one sample, sequenced in a study of T cells in Graves' hyperthyroidism and ophthalmopathy. Researchers amplified the TCR beta CDR3 regions from RNA transcripts. When the TCR CDR3 underwent first-round RT-PCR, the HTBI primer set was used. TCRdb itself ran the multiplex PCR reads through MiXCR, one entry per CDR3 protein. The sample includes roughly 380,000 distinct CDR3 sequences, more than 11% of them seen just once. Sequencing used blood. These TCRs come from an older woman with Graves' hyperthyroidism.

Comment on this clonotype: This clone may be a read error of a much larger clone one base away. V usage is TRBV3-1 and J usage is TRBJ2-2; 9 bases align to TRBD1. The length of the CDR3 is 16 residues. Germline V gene sequence: CDR1 LGHDT, CDR2 YNNKEL (reference sequence). V shed 4 bases, J shed 7 bases, and the junction held 10 bases outside the gene matches. CDR3 DNA sequence: TGTGCCAGCAGCCCCCGGCACAGGGGGCGAGGCGGGGAGCTGTTTTTT. The encoded protein is CASSPRHRGRGGELFF.

This clonotype was counted ten times or more. The J gene is TRBJ2-7, the V gene TRBV20-1, with D tentatively TRBD2 (5 bases). The CDR3 runs 16 residues. V was shortened by 1 base and J by 5 bases, with 21 bases between the two germline ends. CDR1 is DFQATT, CDR2 SNEGSKA, per germline (reference sequence). CDR3 coding DNA: TGCAGTGCTAGAGCAGATGGAGAGGGAAACTGGAACGAGCAGTACTTC. Translating gives CSARADGEGNWNEQYF.

This clonotype was counted between two and nine times. This chain joins TRBV10-3 and TRBJ2-5, with D perhaps assigned TRBD1 or TRBD2 (6 bases each). This CDR3 spans 14 amino acids. The germline V and J ends were trimmed by 4 bases and 5 bases, with 14 bases remaining between them. Per the germline V gene, CDR1 is ENHRY and CDR2 is SYGVKD. The CDR3 reads CAISGRGFQETQYF. The CDR3 DNA follows: TGTGCCATCAGTGGGAGGGGGTTCCAGGAGACCCAGTACTTC.

This chain links TRBV11-2 with TRBJ2-2; TRBD2 matches at 12 bases. The J segment lost 5 bases and the V segment lost 6 bases, leaving 4 bases of the junction unmatched. CDR3 length equals 15 residues. CDR1 and CDR2 (germline): SGHAT, FQNNGV. The CDR3 protein is CASRGLAGLTGELFF. CDR3 DNA sequence: TGTGCCAGCAGAGGACTAGCGGGGTTAACCGGGGAGCTGTTTTTT.

This clonotype has more than one count but fewer than ten. The gene calls are TRBV19 and TRBJ1-2; D gene ambiguous. CDR1 LNHDA and CDR2 SQIVND come from the germline V gene (reference sequence). Trimming pared 4 bases from V and 0 bases from J, leaving 12 bases between. The CDR3 is 15 residues long. The CDR3 bases are TGTGCCAGTAGTAGAAGACAAGACGCTAACTATGGCTACACCTTC. Amino acid sequence: CASSRRQDANYGYTF.

Many counts were recorded for this clonotype. The chain couples TRBV6-1 to TRBJ1-6; 8 bases are a match to TRBD1. With 4 bases clipped from V and 8 bases from J, the junction kept 7 bases outside the gene matches. The CDR3 is 15 amino acids. Germline CDR1 MNHNS, CDR2 SASEGT. CDR3 DNA: TGTGCCAGCAGTGGCTCATGGACAGGGCATTCACCCCTCCACTTT. As protein: CASSGSWTGHSPLHF.

The table lists this clonotype with a count of one. This chain links TRBV2 with TRBJ1-5, with D maybe TRBD1 (5 bases). The CDR3 is made up of 15 amino acids. Germline V gene lookup returns CDR1 SNHLY and CDR2 FYNNEI. V gave up 6 bases and J gave up 2 bases, with 14 bases separating them. For the CDR3, the DNA is TGTGCCAGCAGAGCCGCCAGGGTTGGCAATCAGCCCCAGCATTTT. Protein: CASRAARVGNQPQHF.

This clonotype was detected ten times or more. Here the CDR3 DNA reads TGTGCCAGCAGTCCCAGGGGGATAGCCAAAAACATTCAGTACTTC. Translation gives CASSPRGIAKNIQYF. The chain combines TRBV28 with TRBJ2-4, with 7 bases that match TRBD1. Trimming took 5 bases from V and 0 from J; bases not matched to a gene: 4. The CDR3 contains 15 residues. Germline V CDR1 and CDR2: MDHEN, SYDVKM.